The rows below give T cell receptor beta chains drawn from one sample of a study of shared clonotypes between healthy human individuals. The protocol was immunoSEQ multiplex PCR, while the TCRdb copy is restricted to in-frame clones and leaves out a portion. The table lists 2 million to 3 million clones, 90% to 95% of them singletons, with 0.36% in the top ten. The sample comprised naive CD4+ T cells from PBMCs. The receptors here all came from a man aged 18 to 30 in good health. Some clones in this sample may be carry-over from other donors' samples. Each CDR3 is given with its conserved first and last residue. D genes are given only for firm matches. Expanded clones get a size class; other rows say once, few or many, or leave the size out.

clone_size: NA
d_call: TRBD1
j_call: TRBJ2-7
v_call: TRBV15
cdr3_nt: TGTGCCACCAGCAAACCGGGACAGGGGGCCTACGAGCAGTACTTC
cdr3_aa: CATSKPGQGAYEQYF

clone_size: NA
d_call: NA
j_call: TRBJ2-3
v_call: TRBV7-3
cdr3_nt: TGTGCCAGCAGCCGGGCCCCGGGACTTCAGTATTTT
cdr3_aa: CASSRAPGLQYF

clone_size: NA
d_call: NA
j_call: TRBJ1-3
v_call: TRBV6-5
cdr3_nt: TGTGCCAGCAGTTACTCGATACCAGACTCTGGAAACACCATATATTTT
cdr3_aa: CASSYSIPDSGNTIYF

clone_size: NA
d_call: NA
j_call: TRBJ1-1
v_call: TRBV29-1
cdr3_nt: TGCAGCGTTGAAGACGGCAGATTGAACACTGAAGCTTTCTTT
cdr3_aa: CSVEDGRLNTEAFF

clone_size: NA
d_call: NA
j_call: TRBJ1-2
v_call: TRBV19
cdr3_nt: TGTGCCAGTAGTCCTACGGCTACTAACTATGGCTACACCTTC
cdr3_aa: CASSPTATNYGYTF

clone_size: NA
d_call: TRBD2
j_call: TRBJ2-1
v_call: TRBV5-1
cdr3_nt: TGCGCCAGCAGCTTCACCATCTCTAGCGGGGTGAATGAGCAGTTCTTC
cdr3_aa: CASSFTISSGVNEQFF

clone_size: NA
d_call: NA
j_call: TRBJ2-5
v_call: TRBV27
cdr3_nt: TGTGCCAGCAGGAGGACACTCCAAGAGACCCAGTACTTC
cdr3_aa: CASRRTLQETQYF

clone_size: few
d_call: NA
j_call: TRBJ1-5
v_call: TRBV29-1
cdr3_nt: TGCAGCGTTGGGGGCAGCCATAGCAATCAGCCCCAGCATTTT
cdr3_aa: CSVGGSHSNQPQHF

clone_size: NA
d_call: TRBD2
j_call: TRBJ2-4
v_call: TRBV7-9
cdr3_nt: TGTGCCAGCAGCTCGGGACTAGCGAGTACCAAAAACATTCAGTACTTC
cdr3_aa: CASSSGLASTKNIQYF

clone_size: NA
d_call: TRBD1
j_call: TRBJ1-2
v_call: TRBV2
cdr3_nt: TGTGCCAGCGGTAAGGGGGCGCGTTCCTATGGCTACACCTTC
cdr3_aa: CASGKGARSYGYTF

clone_size: NA
d_call: TRBD1
j_call: TRBJ1-1
v_call: TRBV30
cdr3_nt: TGTGCCTGGAGTGTACCGACAGGGGGCAATTCGGAAACTGAAGCTTTCTTT
cdr3_aa: CAWSVPTGGNSETEAFF

clone_size: NA
d_call: NA
j_call: TRBJ1-6
v_call: TRBV7-9
cdr3_nt: TGTGCCAGCAGCTTGTCCCGGGGGCAAGCTAATTCACCCCTCCACTTT
cdr3_aa: CASSLSRGQANSPLHF

clone_size: NA
d_call: NA
j_call: TRBJ1-1
v_call: TRBV29-1
cdr3_nt: TGCAGCGCATGGGACCACACTCTGATAGTGAACACTGAAGCTTTCTTT
cdr3_aa: CSAWDHTLIVNTEAFF

clone_size: NA
d_call: NA
j_call: TRBJ1-1
v_call: TRBV19
cdr3_nt: TGTGCCAGTAGGAATGGACAGAGAAACACTGAAGCTTTCTTT
cdr3_aa: CASRNGQRNTEAFF

clone_size: NA
d_call: NA
j_call: TRBJ2-7
v_call: TRBV5-1
cdr3_nt: TGCGCCAGCAGCTTGGCCCTCGGCAGGGAGGTCTACGAGCAGTACTTC
cdr3_aa: CASSLALGREVYEQYF

clone_size: NA
d_call: TRBD2
j_call: TRBJ2-3
v_call: TRBV7-2
cdr3_nt: TGTGCCAGCAGCTTAGGGGCTAGCGGAATTACAGATACGCAGTATTTT
cdr3_aa: CASSLGASGITDTQYF

clone_size: NA
d_call: TRBD2
j_call: TRBJ2-1
v_call: TRBV4-1
cdr3_nt: TGCGCCAGCAGCCAAGATCAGCGGGAGGGTCACAATGAGCAGTTCTTC
cdr3_aa: CASSQDQREGHNEQFF

clone_size: NA
d_call: NA
j_call: TRBJ2-2
v_call: TRBV4-2
cdr3_nt: TGTGCCAGCAGCCAAGATCCGGGAACGAACACCGGGGAGCTGTTTTTT
cdr3_aa: CASSQDPGTNTGELFF

clone_size: NA
d_call: TRBD1
j_call: TRBJ2-7
v_call: TRBV5-1
cdr3_nt: TGCGCCAGCAGCCATGGGACAGGCGGTAAGCACGAGCAGTACTTC
cdr3_aa: CASSHGTGGKHEQYF

clone_size: NA
d_call: TRBD1
j_call: TRBJ1-2
v_call: TRBV29-1
cdr3_nt: TGCAGCGTCGACACAGGGGGCGCAGGAGGGAACTATGGCTACACCTTC
cdr3_aa: CSVDTGGAGGNYGYTF

clone_size: NA
d_call: TRBD2
j_call: TRBJ2-1
v_call: TRBV27
cdr3_nt: TGTGCCAGCAGTCCTGAGACTAGCGGGAGATCCCATGAGCAGTTCTTC
cdr3_aa: CASSPETSGRSHEQFF

clone_size: NA
d_call: TRBD2
j_call: TRBJ2-3
v_call: TRBV6-6
cdr3_nt: TGTGCCAGCAGGTCGTGGGAGCGGGAGAACACAGATACGCAGTATTTT
cdr3_aa: CASRSWERENTDTQYF